The 18 T cell receptor beta chains in this list originate from one sample, sequenced in a study of metastatic and nonmetastatic thyroid tumors. TCRdb reassembled clones from the PCR reads with MiXCR. The repertoire includes about 30,000 clones, roughly 20% of them detected once, and around two fifths sits in the top ten. Thyroid surgery was preceded by no treatment in any patient. The sequencing input was blood. Receptor source: a female donor with papillary thyroid cancer or a benign thyroid nodule (not recorded which). Some clones in this sample may be carry-over from other donors' samples.

This clone appeared many times. The CDR3 loop is CASSRPGTKYTEAFF. CDR3 coding DNA: TGCGCCAGCAGCCGCCCCGGGACAAAATACACTGAAGCTTTCTTT. The gene calls are TRBV4-1 and TRBJ1-1; TRBD1 might be the D (6 bases). Trimming removed 4 bases at V and 3 bases at J, with 15 bases between. Germline CDR1 is MGHRA and CDR2 is YSYEKL. The CDR3 is made up of 15 amino acids.

This clone was seen a few times. An end of the junction differs from the germline gene, which may be a read error. The V gene is TRBV28, the J gene TRBJ2-5, with a possible D match to TRBD1 (5 bases). This CDR3 is built from 14 residues. Germline assignment: CDR1 MDHEN and CDR2 SYDVKM. CDR3 residues: CANSLQALQETQYF. The CDR3 region has the DNA TGTGCCAACAGTTTACAGGCCCTCCAAGAGACCCAGTACTTC.

In its sample, this clone was seen a few times. V is TRBV12-3 or TRBV12-4 and J is TRBJ1-5, with D possibly TRBD1 on 6 matching bases. V lost 6 bases and J lost 2, with 14 bases in between. This CDR3 contains 15 residues. Here the CDR3 DNA reads TGTGCCAGCAGCCCAAGAGGGGGGGGCAATCAGCCCCAGCATTTT. Translating gives CASSPRGGGNQPQHF.

This clone has at least ten counts. The rearrangement uses TRBV19 and TRBJ1-5, with D hard to call. CDR1 is LNHDA, CDR2 SQIVND, per germline (reference sequence). Trimming stripped 3 bases from V and 4 bases from J, with 13 bases between. This CDR3 has 15 amino acids. The CDR3 bases are TGTGCCAGTAGTATCGGAACGGGTCAGAATCAGCCCCAGCATTTT. This codes for CASSIGTGQNQPQHF.

This clone occurred a few times. The chain is built from TRBV6-1 and TRBJ2-7, with D tentatively TRBD2 (5 bases). The CDR3 is 13 residues long. Trimming stripped 7 bases from V and 0 bases from J, with 10 bases between. The germline V gene has CDR1 MNHNS and CDR2 SASEGT. CDR3 region: CASIGVNSYEQYF. The CDR3 coding sequence is TGTGCCAGCATCGGGGTAAACTCCTACGAGCAGTACTTC.

At least ten counts were recorded for this clone. The chain employs TRBV9 and TRBJ2-7; 9 bases align to TRBD2. CDR1 is SGDLS and CDR2 is YYNGEE in the germline V gene. The CDR3 length is 14 residues. V shed 0 bases, J shed 7 bases, and the junction held 5 bases outside the gene matches. CDR3 DNA: TGTGCCAGCAGCGTAGAGGTTAGCGGGGGAGAGCAGTACTTC. Translated, it gives CASSVEVSGGEQYF.

This clone was seen a few times. This rearrangement joins TRBV24-1 to TRBJ2-5; TRBD2 agrees at 8 bases. The ends lost 2 bases at V and 4 bases at J; junction bases unmatched: 2. Germline loops: CDR1 KGHDR, CDR2 SFDVKD. The CDR3 has 14 amino acids. The DNA for the CDR3 is TGTGCCACCAGTGATTCCGGGGGGGCAGAGACCCAGTACTTC. This codes for CATSDSGGAETQYF.

V and J are TRBV4-1 and TRBJ1-2, with D hard to call. V dropped 2 bases and J dropped 12 bases, with 16 bases sitting between them. The CDR3 covers 13 residues. Germline-derived CDR1 and CDR2 are MGHRA and YSYEKL. CDR3 protein: CASSQPFFRVDTF. The CDR3, as DNA: TGCGCCAGCAGCCAACCTTTTTTCCGGGTAGACACCTTC.

This clone was recorded once. An end of the junction does not agree with germline; a read error may underlie this. The chain links TRBV3-1 to TRBJ1-1; D is uncertain. Germline lookup yields CDR1 LGHDT and CDR2 YNNKEL (reference sequence). The CDR3 consists of 14 residues. DNA of the CDR3: TGTGCCAGCAGCCATCTAATGGGGAGGACTGAAGCTTCCTTT. Amino acid sequence: CASSHLMGRTEASF.

This chain joins TRBV5-4 and TRBJ2-6; D uncertain. V was cut by 6 bases and J by 1 base, with 5 bases left in between. CDR3 length: 13 residues. CDR1 is SGHNT and CDR2 is YYREEE in the germline V gene (reference sequence). The CDR3 nucleotides are TGTGCCAGCAAATGGTCTGGGGCCAACGTCCTGACTTTC. This gives the protein CASKWSGANVLTF.

There are a few counts of this clone. Sequence at one end of the junction differs from germline and may be a read error. The chain joins TRBV4-3 to TRBJ2-1; unclear D gene. The CDR3 is 15 residues long. The germline gives CDR1 LGHNA, CDR2 YSLEER. The CDR3 reads CASSHAESSYNGQFF. Written as DNA, the CDR3 is TGCGCCAGCAGCCACGCCGAGAGCTCCTACAATGGGCAGTTCTTC.

This clone appeared many times. This sample includes further DNA sequences coding for the same CDR3. V gene TRBV11-3 combines with J gene TRBJ2-7, with D perhaps matching TRBD1 (5 bases). Germline assignment: CDR1 SGHNT and CDR2 YENEEA. This CDR3 is 14 amino acids long. V gave up 1 base and J gave up 4 bases, with 11 bases separating them. CDR3 DNA: TGTGCCAGCAGCTTAGGCTCAGGGTTTTACGAGCAGTACTTC. This encodes CASSLGSGFYEQYF.

This clone was seen at least ten times. J is TRBJ2-4 and V is TRBV12-3 or TRBV12-4, with 7 bases matching TRBD2. CDR3 length: 15 amino acids. Trimming took 5 bases from V and 8 from J; bases not matched to a gene: 12. This chain's CDR3 is CASSPGGAGGYIQYF. CDR3 nucleotide sequence: TGTGCCAGCAGTCCGGGGGGAGCCGGGGGGTACATTCAGTACTTC.

This chain connects TRBV2 to TRBJ2-7; 7 nucleotides agree with TRBD1. This CDR3 spans 12 amino acids. V shed 10 bases and J 0 bases; nucleotides not matched to a gene: 3. Germline V gene lookup returns CDR1 SNHLY and CDR2 FYNNEI. CDR3 nucleotide sequence: TGTGCCACGGGACAGTACTCCTACGAGCAGTACTTC. Amino acids: CATGQYSYEQYF.

By frequency in the sample, this clone is medium-sized. This chain uses TRBV28 with TRBJ1-6; D is unresolved. V was cut by 1 base and J by 10 bases, with 11 bases left in between. The CDR3 consists of 14 residues. Germline lookup yields CDR1 MDHEN and CDR2 SYDVKM. The CDR3 DNA sequence: TGTGCCAGCAGTTTATCGGCCAGGTTCTCACCCCTCCACTTT. Its translation: CASSLSARFSPLHF.

This clone was seen a few times. The junction does not match germline at one end; this may be a read error. The chain uses TRBV7-2 and TRBJ1-2; TRBD1 is a possible D gene (6 bases). Germline V CDR1 and CDR2: SGHTA, FQGNSA. This CDR3 comprises 12 residues. CDR3 nucleotide sequence: TGTGCCAGCAGTCCCCCGACAGGTGGCAACACCTTC. It specifies CASSPPTGGNTF.

This clone has more than one count but fewer than ten. This chain uses TRBV24-1 with TRBJ2-1; D remains ambiguous. From germline, CDR1 is KGHDR and CDR2 SFDVKD. Trimming pared 0 bases from V and 8 bases from J, leaving 4 bases between. The CDR3 extends over 12 amino acids. In DNA form, the CDR3 reads TGTGCCACCAGTGATTTGTTGTATGAGCAGTTCTTC. Its protein is CATSDLLYEQFF.

Sample share makes this clone medium-sized. This chain joins TRBV15 and TRBJ2-1; D is unclear. The CDR3 totals 13 residues. Trimming removed 2 bases at V and 7 bases at J, with 9 bases between. From germline, CDR1 is LNHNV and CDR2 YYDKDF (reference sequence). The CDR3 DNA sequence: TGTGCCACCAGCAGACCAGGAGCGAATGAGCAGTTCTTC. It encodes CATSRPGANEQFF.